This T cell receptor beta chain originates from a study of T cells in Graves' hyperthyroidism and ophthalmopathy. On the study more broadly: Peripheral blood was secured at the point of initial diagnosis, before any treatment.

This CDR3 is 15 amino acids long. The V gene end was trimmed by 3 bases and the J gene end by 3 bases; junction bases not matched to a gene: 3. Germline loops: CDR1 LNHDA, CDR2 SQIVND (reference sequence). This clonotype was seen a handful of times. Template material for amplifying TCR beta CDR3 regions consisted of RNA transcripts. A set of HTBI primers served as the primers for a first-round RT-PCR of the TCR CDR3. TCRdb re-called the multiplex PCR reads with MiXCR, one entry per CDR3 protein. This sample has 600,000 to 650,000 distinct CDR3 sequences; around 15% occur once, and the top ten carry approximately 3.8%.

Sequencing input: blood. J is TRBJ2-2 and V is TRBV19, with 8 positions matching TRBD1. The receptor comes from a woman aged 25 to 45 with Graves' hyperthyroidism. The CDR3 coding sequence is TGTGCCAGTAGTATTGGGACAGGACACACCGGGGAGCTGTTTTTT. It specifies CASSIGTGHTGELFF.